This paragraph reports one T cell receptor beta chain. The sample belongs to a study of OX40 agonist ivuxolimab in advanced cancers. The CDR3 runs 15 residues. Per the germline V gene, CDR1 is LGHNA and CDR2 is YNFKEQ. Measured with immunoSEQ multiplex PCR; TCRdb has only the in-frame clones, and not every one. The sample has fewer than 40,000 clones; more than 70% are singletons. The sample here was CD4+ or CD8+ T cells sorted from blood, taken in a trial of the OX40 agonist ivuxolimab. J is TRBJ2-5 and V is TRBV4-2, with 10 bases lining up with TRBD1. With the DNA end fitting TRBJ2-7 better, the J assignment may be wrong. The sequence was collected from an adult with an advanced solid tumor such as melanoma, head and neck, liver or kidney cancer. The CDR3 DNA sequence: TGTGCCAGCAGCCATGGGAGGGACAGGGGCGACGAGCAGTACTTC. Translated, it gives CASSHGRDRGDEQYF.